These 17 T cell receptor beta chains were all obtained from the same sample, sequenced in a study of T cells after yellow fever vaccination. TCRdb used MiXCR to reprocess the 5' RACE reads, holding one entry per CDR3 protein. In the table there are around 160,000 distinct CDR3 sequences, approximately 6.8% of which are singletons. Sequences were derived from CD4+ T cells sorted from PBMCs, sampled about 5 days after the first yellow fever vaccination. All receptors come from a man between 18 and 35 years old who received the YFV17D yellow fever vaccine.

V is TRBV20-1 and J is TRBJ2-3; possibly TRBD1 or TRBD2 for D (5 bases each). V lost 6 bases and J 0 bases, leaving 10 bases between the germline ends. CDR3 length equals 13 residues. Germline V gene data show CDR1 as DFQATT and CDR2 as SNEGSKA (reference sequence). This CDR3 is CSASGASTDTQYF. The CDR3 DNA reads TGCAGTGCGTCCGGGGCTAGCACAGATACGCAGTATTTT.

This clonotype has ten or more counts. The V call is TRBV3-1, the J call TRBJ2-7; D is possibly TRBD2 (6 bases). Looked up from germline, CDR1 is LGHDT and CDR2 is YNNKEL (reference sequence). The CDR3 runs to 13 residues. With 4 bases removed from V and 6 bases from J, the gap between germline ends came to 13 bases. CDR3 nucleotides: TGTGCCAGCAGCCCAAACGGGGGTTCCGAGCAGTACGTC. This gives the protein CASSPNGGSEQYV.

The chain has TRBV20-1 and TRBJ2-2; 8 bases map to TRBD1. V lost 4 bases, J lost 1 base, and 11 bases stayed unmatched. The CDR3 spans 17 residues. Germline V gene lookup returns CDR1 DFQATT and CDR2 SNEGSKA (reference sequence). The CDR3 protein is CSATGPRGQGNTGELFF. CDR3 nucleotides: TGCAGTGCTACAGGCCCCAGGGGGCAAGGGAACACCGGGGAGCTGTTTTTT.

This clonotype has at least ten counts. The J gene is TRBJ2-2, the V gene TRBV10-3; D may be TRBD2 (6 bases). The CDR3 is 15 residues long. With 4 bases removed from V and 6 bases from J, the gap between germline ends came to 15 bases. The germline gives CDR1 ENHRY, CDR2 SYGVKD. CDR3 in amino acids: CAISATSFPPGELFF. The DNA for the CDR3 is TGTGCCATCAGTGCGACTAGTTTCCCCCCCGGGGAGCTGTTTTTT.

This clonotype was detected ten times or more. The chain links TRBV20-1 to TRBJ2-5; no clear D. The CDR3 is 10 residues long. Trimming took off 3 bases at V and 8 bases at J, with 7 bases between the two ends. The germline CDR1 and CDR2 sequences are DFQATT and SNEGSKA (reference sequence). The CDR3 loop reads CSASTGTQYF. The CDR3 DNA sequence: TGCAGTGCTAGTACGGGTACCCAGTACTTC.

The gene calls are TRBV5-8 and TRBJ2-1, with a weak D call TRBD1 (7 bases). The ends were cut back, 4 bases at V and 2 bases at J, with 16 bases in the middle. CDR1 and CDR2 (germline): SGHTS, YDEGEE. This CDR3 contains 16 residues. This chain's CDR3 is CASSKFQGGTYNEQFF. CDR3 in DNA: TGTGCCAGCAGCAAATTCCAGGGGGGAACCTACAATGAGCAGTTCTTC.

This clonotype was observed at least ten times. V is TRBV20-1 and J is TRBJ2-1; TRBD1 aligns across 8 bases. Trimming took 5 bases from V and 5 from J; bases not matched to a gene: 11. This CDR3 is 15 amino acids long. Germline CDR1 and CDR2: DFQATT and SNEGSKA (reference sequence). The CDR3 nucleotides are TGCAGTGCTCCAAGCCCCGGACAGGGCAACAATGAGCAGTTCTTC. This translates into CSAPSPGQGNNEQFF.

There are many counts of this clonotype. The chain has TRBV6-1 and TRBJ2-6; 8 bases align to TRBD1. The germline CDR1 and CDR2 sequences are MNHNS and SASEGT. With V trimmed by 4 bases and J by 0 bases, 8 bases remained unmatched. CDR3 length: 18 amino acids. The CDR3 protein is CASSGYRGVYSGANVLTF. CDR3 bases: TGTGCCAGCAGTGGGTACAGGGGGGTCTACTCTGGGGCCAACGTCCTGACTTTC.

This clonotype was picked up many times. V gene TRBV5-1 combines with J gene TRBJ1-4, with D uncertain. The length of the CDR3 is 15 residues. Germline-derived CDR1 and CDR2 are SGHRS and YFSETQ. Trimming shortened V by 0 bases and J by 5 bases, and 11 bases separated the two germline ends. The CDR3 bases are TGCGCCAGCAGCTTGGCCGTCACAGAAAATGAAAAACTGTTTTTT. Translated: CASSLAVTENEKLFF.

The V gene is TRBV9, the J gene TRBJ1-1; D gene ambiguous. There are 16 residues in the CDR3. Trimming took 0 bases from V and 4 from J, leaving 16 bases between them. Germline lookup yields CDR1 SGDLS and CDR2 YYNGEE. The CDR3 region is CASSVVYRRFRTEAFF. The CDR3, as DNA: TGTGCCAGCAGCGTAGTCTATCGCCGGTTTCGCACTGAAGCTTTCTTT. Filled out from reference TRBV9 and TRBJ1-1, the complete variable domain reads DSGVTQTPKHLITATGQRVTLRCSPRSGDLSVYWYQQSLDQGLQFLIQYYNGEERAKGNILERFSAQQFPDLHSELNLSSLELGDSALYFCASSVVYRRFRTEAFFGQGTRLTVV.

This clonotype occurred many times. The chain employs TRBV4-3 and TRBJ2-1, with TRBD2 matching over 11 bases. CDR3 length: 16 residues. V dropped 4 bases and J dropped 1; count of bases not matched to a gene: 3. Germline assignment: CDR1 LGHNA and CDR2 YSLEER. CDR3 bases: TGCGCCAGCAGCCGCCTAGCGGGGGGATCCTACAATGAGCAGTTCTTC. It specifies CASSRLAGGSYNEQFF.

This clonotype came up many times. The rearrangement joins TRBV25-1 to TRBJ2-3; maybe TRBD1 (6 bases). The length of the CDR3 is 13 residues. Germline CDR1 MGHDK, CDR2 SYGVNS. V gave up 7 bases and J gave up 0 bases, with 8 bases separating them. The CDR3 loop is CASTRGSTDTQYF. The CDR3 nucleotides are TGTGCCAGCACCAGGGGAAGCACAGATACGCAGTATTTT.

This clonotype occurred many times. The chain recombines TRBV7-2 with TRBJ1-6, with 9 nucleotides matching TRBD1. Trimming at V came to 3 bases and at J to 8 bases, leaving 5 bases not matched to a gene. Germline CDR1 and CDR2: SGHTA and FQGNSA. CDR3 length: 15 residues. The CDR3 is CASSFAGQGYSPLHF. DNA of the CDR3: TGTGCCAGCAGCTTCGCTGGACAGGGGTATTCACCCCTCCACTTT.

Many counts were recorded for this clonotype. The chain has TRBV2 and TRBJ2-2, with 7 nucleotides matching TRBD1. Germline CDR1 reads SNHLY; CDR2 reads FYNNEI. The CDR3 is 13 residues long. After removal of 7 bases from V and 6 bases from J, the junction contained 5 bases not matched to a gene. For the CDR3, the DNA is TGTGCCAGCACCAACACAGGGGCCGGGGAGCTGTTTTTT. Encoded protein: CASTNTGAGELFF.

This clonotype was seen only a few times. The rearrangement uses TRBV4-1 and TRBJ1-2; D gene uncertain. Germline CDR1 and CDR2: MGHRA and YSYEKL. This CDR3 comprises 17 residues. Trimming removed 1 base from V and 4 bases from J, with 19 bases in between. The CDR3 region is CASSQVLIPALRYGYTF. The CDR3 coding sequence is TGCGCCAGCAGCCAAGTCCTCATACCTGCGCTACGCTATGGCTACACCTTC.

This clonotype showed up many times. The rearrangement joins TRBV5-6 to TRBJ2-6; tentatively, D is TRBD1 (5 bases). The CDR3 consists of 15 residues. Germline V gene sequence: CDR1 SGHDT, CDR2 YYEEEE. Trimming removed 2 bases from V and 1 base from J, with 7 bases in between. CDR3: CASSFQGSGANVLTF. CDR3 coding DNA: TGTGCCAGCAGCTTCCAGGGTTCTGGGGCCAACGTCCTGACTTTC.

This clonotype was detected a few times. The chain links TRBV18 to TRBJ1-1; 7 bases align to TRBD1. CDR1 is KGHSH, CDR2 LQKENI, per germline. The length of the CDR3 is 16 residues. J gave up 0 bases and V 3 bases, and 7 bases lay outside the gene matches. The CDR3: CASSPTGTDVNTEAFF. The CDR3 nucleotides are TGTGCCAGCTCACCCACCGGGACAGACGTGAACACTGAAGCTTTCTTT.